The rows below give T cell receptor beta chains drawn from one sample of a study of T cells expressing NK-cell markers. No DNA is given; TCRdb re-called the 5' RACE reads and lists each CDR3 protein once. In total, the table holds almost 450,000 distinct CDR3 sequences. Sequenced sample: blood T cells: a sorted CD56 or NKG2C T cell subset, CD4+ or CD8+ T cells, or bulk PBMC T cells (not recorded which). These receptors were obtained from a woman aged 18-69 years in good health. CDR3s include the opening cysteine and the closing phenylalanine or tryptophan.

V	length	J	CDR3
TRBV25-1	15	TRBJ2-5	CASSKTGPVRETQYF
TRBV4-1	16	TRBJ2-1	CASSQVRMAGVREQFF
TRBV28	15	TRBJ1-5	CASSLLGQAGQPQHF
TRBV20-1	13	TRBJ1-1	CSATDRGVTEAFF
TRBV29-1	14	TRBJ1-2	CSVGAGDRGYGYTF
TRBV5-1	14	TRBJ2-5	CASSPGTSQETQYF
TRBV20-1	15	TRBJ2-7	CSARDPPDIRYEQYF
TRBV12-3/TRBV12-4	14	TRBJ2-3	CASSLQGAEDTQYF
TRBV12-3/TRBV12-4	13	TRBJ2-1	CASSLGLHNEQFF
TRBV20-1	13	TRBJ2-5	CSARQGPQETQYF
TRBV5-6	16	TRBJ2-7	CASSLLAGASSYEQYF
TRBV30	15	TRBJ2-3	CAWTGTPGRSDTQYF
TRBV27	13	TRBJ1-2	CASGTGEPYGYTF
TRBV27	13	TRBJ2-1	CASSRLLGLAEIF
TRBV9	12	TRBJ1-1	CASSVQGSEAFF
TRBV28	16	TRBJ2-7	CASRLNSGGRRYEQYF
TRBV6-2/TRBV6-3	17	TRBJ2-2	CASFRTGTQTNTGELFF
TRBV7-9	13	TRBJ1-4	CASSSPSNEKLFF
TRBV20-1	14	TRBJ1-2	CSAGLSGAQHGYTF
TRBV27	14	TRBJ2-7	CASSPRQGFGEQYF
TRBV19	13	TRBJ1-2	CASSADSRYGYTF
TRBV5-4	16	TRBJ2-5	CASSLALGQTQETQYF
TRBV6-2/TRBV6-3	17	TRBJ2-1	CASSSDVKGKAYNEQFF
TRBV27	14	TRBJ1-1	CASSLTPMNTEAFF
TRBV20-1	12	TRBJ2-1	CTASGGRNEQFF
TRBV6-2/TRBV6-3	15	TRBJ1-5	CASSYGQASNQPQHF
TRBV20-1	14	TRBJ2-1	CSAEPVSGRDEQFF
TRBV27	18	TRBJ2-2	CASSLGGADRVNTGELFF
TRBV7-3	13	TRBJ2-2	CASSSKLTGELFF
TRBV12-3/TRBV12-4	14	TRBJ2-2	CASLGDRSTGELFF
TRBV5-1	16	TRBJ2-1	CASSFSPVSSYNEQFF
TRBV27	15	TRBJ2-3	CASTWGGTSTDTQYF